The clone carrying this TCR beta chain was found many times. Its cognate antigen is unknown. The sample belongs to a study of T cells in Graves' hyperthyroidism and ophthalmopathy. Notes on the study in general: Stable hyperthyroidism and ophthalmopathy were separated using 13 V-J signatures.

Together with thyroid ultrasound, orbital computed tomography, serum thyroxine and TRAb, clinical symptoms were used for diagnoses. Germline V gives CDR1 MNHEY, CDR2 SMNVEV (reference sequence). V lost 0 bases and J 7 bases, leaving 11 bases between the germline ends. The CDR3 covers 14 residues. The TCR beta CDR3 regions underwent amplification using RNA transcripts as the source. The TCR CDR3 was amplified in a first-round RT-PCR using the HTBI primer set. Each CDR3 protein is one row after TCRdb ran MiXCR on the multiplex PCR reads. Of around 280,000 distinct CDR3 sequences listed, approximately 15% are singletons.

The receptor comes from a woman in her 40s with Graves' hyperthyroidism. V gene TRBV27 combines with J gene TRBJ2-3; possible D gene TRBD1, 5 bases. Sequenced sample: blood. Here the CDR3 DNA reads TGTGCCAGCAGTTTATCCTCTGGGGCTAATACGCAGTATTTT. It translates to CASSLSSGANTQYF.